This T cell receptor beta chain was identified during a study of blood T cell repertoires in COVID-19. Study context: The analysed material was cDNA or gDNA that came from T cells, B-cell-depleted T cells, or PBMCs.

Unmatched junction bases numbered 8, after V lost 5 bases and J lost 5 bases. CDR1 MDHEN and CDR2 SYDVKM come from the germline V gene. CDR3 length equals 16 residues. Patients from Seattle were sampled longitudinally, starting during active infection. In the authors' methods: Reference gene primer amplification gave nucleated cell count estimates. Generated by immunoSEQ multiplex PCR, the TCRdb table keeps only in-frame clones and is missing some. Clone size and the V and J calls come from that table; the DNA yielded D and trimming. This sample has roughly 160,000 clones; about 87% occur once, and the top ten carry over 2%.

Sequenced material: peripheral blood. This receptor was taken from an elderly woman with COVID-19, enrolled during active disease. The J gene is TRBJ2-3, the V gene TRBV28, with TRBD2 identical over 12 bases. The CDR3 nucleotides read TGTGCCAGCAGTGCCCCGACTAGCGGGAGTAAAGATACGCAGTATTTT. Its protein is CASSAPTSGSKDTQYF. The whole variable domain, filled in from reference TRBV28 and TRBJ2-3, reads DVKVTQSSRYLVKRTGEKVFLECVQDMDHENMFWYRQDPGLGLRLIYFSYDVKMKEKGDIPEGYSVSREKKERFSLILESASTNQTSMYLCASSAPTSGSKDTQYFGPGTRLTVL.